Sequencing of this T cell receptor (beta chain) was carried out in a study of blood T cell repertoires in COVID-19. Turning to the study itself: Material from acute and convalescent COVID-19 was sourced from the United States, Italy and Spain. T cells, B-cell-depleted T cells, or PBMCs provided the cDNA or gDNA that served as material.

Per the germline V gene, CDR1 is SGHDT and CDR2 is YYEEEE. This CDR3 is built from 15 residues. The V gene end was trimmed by 7 bases and the J gene end by 0 bases; junction bases not matched to a gene: 10. The method was immunoSEQ multiplex PCR; TCRdb's version includes in-frame clones alone and lacks a portion of them. The sample yields fewer than 700,000 clones, less than 90% seen once. The receptor was derived from a woman between 45 and 65 years old with COVID-19, enrolled during active disease. The rearrangement uses TRBV5-6 and TRBJ2-7; 7 bases fit TRBD2. The material sequenced was peripheral blood. For the CDR3, the DNA is TGTGCCAGCGGACTTGGGGGGGATCTCTCCTACGAGCAGTACTTC. Translated, it gives CASGLGGDLSYEQYF.